The 26 T cell receptor beta chains in this list originate from one sample, sequenced in a study of shared clonotypes between healthy human individuals (dated by TCRdb to the early 2020s). Libraries were prepared through the immunoSEQ multiplex PCR assay. The immuneACCESS repertoire file appears here via TCRdb, limited to in-frame rearrangements. These files lack a portion of the clones; in checked studies, under half of the deficit traces to unresolved V genes, and the cause of the others is not known. The sample profile shows fewer than 700,000 clones; around 96% of them were found once. The top ten clonotypes cover 0.11% of the sample. For the CD8 naive samples, CD45RO-negative cells were positively selected for CCR7, yielding a CD45RA+CCR7+ population from which TemRA cells were excluded. The sample consisted of naive CD8+ T cells sorted from blood. The cell subset or site label here, explained by the study, means: CD45RA+CCR7+. Receptor source: a woman aged 25-40 years in good health.

This chain links TRBV13 with TRBJ1-5; TRBD1 agrees at 9 bases. J was trimmed by 4 bases and V by 5 bases; bases with no gene match: 3. This CDR3 region has 14 residues. CDR1 PRHDT and CDR2 FYEKMQ come from the germline V gene (reference sequence). The CDR3 DNA is TGTGCCAGCAGCCACGGGACAGGGAATCAGCCCCAGCATTTT. It specifies CASSHGTGNQPQHF.

The chain is built from TRBV11-2 and TRBJ1-1; no reliable D call. The CDR3 sequence is 13 residues long. V was clipped by 1 base and J by 11 bases, with 14 bases between them. Germline V gene data show CDR1 as SGHAT and CDR2 as FQNNGV. The CDR3 sequence is CASSLGQAWEAFF. The CDR3 DNA follows: TGTGCCAGCAGCTTAGGGCAGGCCTGGGAGGCTTTCTTT. The full variable domain, its missing parts supplied by reference TRBV11-2 and TRBJ1-1, is EAGVAQSPRYKIIEKRQSVAFWCNPISGHATLYWYQQILGQGPKLLIQFQNNGVVDDSQLPKDRFSAERLKGVDSTLKIQPAKLEDSAVYLCASSLGQAWEAFFGQGTRLTVV.

This sequence joins TRBV11-2 and TRBJ2-5, with D possibly being TRBD1 or TRBD2 (6 bases each). CDR1 SGHAT and CDR2 FQNNGV come from the germline V gene. Trimming took off 5 bases at V and 9 bases at J, with 25 bases between the two ends. The CDR3 has 16 amino acids. DNA for the CDR3: TGTGCCAGCAGCGCCCTATATATGGGGGGCGCCGGGGCCCAGTACTTC. Residues: CASSALYMGGAGAQYF.

The chain has TRBV7-6 and TRBJ2-5, with 7 bases that match TRBD1. Germline CDR1 and CDR2: SGHVS and FNYEAQ. After removal of 2 bases from V and 1 base from J, the junction contained 4 bases not matched to a gene. The CDR3 runs to 15 residues. CDR3 bases: TGTGCCAGCAGCTTACAACGGACAGGCCAAGAGACCCAGTACTTC. Its protein product is CASSLQRTGQETQYF.

Only a few counts were recorded for this clone. The V call is TRBV7-9, the J call TRBJ2-7, with D unclear. Germline V gene lookup returns CDR1 SEHNR and CDR2 FQNEAQ (reference sequence). V dropped 5 bases and J dropped 4 bases, with 9 bases sitting between them. CDR3 length: 12 residues. CDR3: CASSAAAYEQYF. CDR3 bases: TGTGCCAGCAGCGCCGCGGCTTACGAGCAGTACTTC.

The V and J genes are TRBV2 and TRBJ2-1; 10 nucleotides agree with TRBD2. The V gene's germline CDR1 is SNHLY and CDR2 FYNNEI. This CDR3 region has 14 residues. V lost 7 bases, J lost 6 bases, and 6 bases stayed unmatched. The CDR3 nucleotides read TGTGCCAGCAAGCGGGAGGGAGAAGGCAATGAGCAGTTCTTC. It encodes CASKREGEGNEQFF.

The V call is TRBV7-3, the J call TRBJ2-1; a possible D gene is TRBD2 (5 bases). Germline V lookup: CDR1 SGHTA, CDR2 FQGTGA. V lost 2 bases and J 1 base, leaving 9 bases between the germline ends. The CDR3 runs 15 residues. The CDR3 is CASSLLPGSYNEQFF. Here the CDR3 DNA reads TGTGCCAGCAGCTTACTACCGGGATCCTACAATGAGCAGTTCTTC.

This chain joins TRBV6-6 and TRBJ2-5; D is possibly TRBD2 (6 bases). The CDR3 is made up of 14 amino acids. V lost 8 bases, J lost 2 bases, and 15 bases lay in between. Germline V gene sequence: CDR1 MNHNY, CDR2 SVGAGI (reference sequence). CDR3 sequence (DNA): TGTGCCAGCGGCCCCCTAGCGAAGCAAGAGACCCAGTACTTC. Amino acid sequence: CASGPLAKQETQYF.

This clone was seen only a few times. The rearrangement links TRBV28 to TRBJ1-3; weak D call: TRBD1 (6 bases). Trimming took off 7 bases at V and 7 bases at J, with 11 bases between the two ends. CDR3 size: 12 residues. Looked up from germline, CDR1 is MDHEN and CDR2 is SYDVKM. The CDR3 sequence is CASKWGRNTIYF. The CDR3 DNA reads TGTGCCAGCAAGTGGGGGCGGAACACCATATATTTT.

The chain employs TRBV28 and TRBJ2-5; TRBD2 is a possible D gene (5 bases). V gave up 2 bases and J gave up 11 bases, with 12 bases separating them. The CDR3 length is 12 residues. Germline CDR1 and CDR2: MDHEN and SYDVKM. CDR3 nucleotides: TGTGCCAGCAGTTTACCCGAGAGGGAGCAGTACTTC. Translation: CASSLPEREQYF.

The V and J genes are TRBV10-2 and TRBJ2-7, with 10 bases that match TRBD2. Germline lookup yields CDR1 WSHSY and CDR2 SAAADI. V lost 4 bases, J lost 4 bases, and 7 bases stayed unmatched. The CDR3 length is 15 residues. This CDR3 reads CASSVLPSGSYEQYF. The CDR3 DNA is TGCGCCAGCAGTGTGTTGCCTAGCGGGAGTTACGAGCAGTACTTC.

V is TRBV7-3 and J is TRBJ2-7; D might be TRBD2 (5 bases). This CDR3 spans 14 amino acids. V was pared by 5 bases and J by 3 bases, with 14 bases between. Germline V gene sequence: CDR1 SGHTA, CDR2 FQGTGA. The CDR3 DNA is TGTGCCAGCAGCCCAACCGGGAACTACTACGAGCAGTACTTC. Its protein product is CASSPTGNYYEQYF.

The chain carries TRBV7-6 and TRBJ2-1, with 14 bases fitting TRBD2. The length of the CDR3 is 20 residues. Per the germline V gene, CDR1 is SGHVS and CDR2 is FNYEAQ. After removal of 0 bases from V and 3 bases from J, the junction contained 10 bases not matched to a gene. CDR3 sequence reads: CASSLALFGLAGGSYNEQFF. CDR3 bases: TGTGCCAGCAGCTTAGCGTTATTTGGACTAGCGGGAGGAAGCTACAATGAGCAGTTCTTC.

The chain couples TRBV11-2 to TRBJ1-4, with a possible D match to TRBD1 (5 bases). Germline V lookup: CDR1 SGHAT, CDR2 FQNNGV. V was cut by 4 bases and J by 3 bases, with 21 bases left in between. The CDR3 is 18 residues long. The CDR3 spells CASSSSGGRRSPNEKLFF. Written as DNA, the CDR3 is TGTGCCAGCAGCTCCTCCGGGGGGAGGCGTAGCCCTAATGAAAAACTGTTTTTT. Full variable domain (outside the CDR3, taken from reference TRBV11-2 and TRBJ1-4): EAGVAQSPRYKIIEKRQSVAFWCNPISGHATLYWYQQILGQGPKLLIQFQNNGVVDDSQLPKDRFSAERLKGVDSTLKIQPAKLEDSAVYLCASSSSGGRRSPNEKLFFGSGTQLSVL.

As DNA, the CDR3 is TGTGCCACCAGCAGGTACCTACTAGCGGGAGAGAGCACAGATACGCAGTATTTT. It specifies CATSRYLLAGESTDTQYF. The chain joins TRBV15 to TRBJ2-3; 11 bases align to TRBD2. The V gene end was trimmed by 3 bases and the J gene end by 0 bases; junction bases not matched to a gene: 8. CDR1 and CDR2 (germline): LNHNV, YYDKDF (reference sequence). The CDR3 length is 18 residues.

This sequence joins TRBV6-1 and TRBJ2-1, with TRBD2 identical over 8 bases. The CDR3 consists of 16 residues. Looked up from germline, CDR1 is MNHNS and CDR2 is SASEGT. Trimming took 4 bases from V and 7 from J; bases not matched to a gene: 12. The CDR3, as DNA: TGTGCCAGCAGTGGAGGGAACTCCGGGACTAGGAATGAGCAGTTCTTC. This translates into CASSGGNSGTRNEQFF.

This chain joins TRBV6-6 and TRBJ1-4; D ambiguous. Looked up from germline, CDR1 is MNHNY and CDR2 is SVGAGI (reference sequence). Trimming cost V 5 bases and J 0 bases, with 10 bases left between them. The CDR3 has 15 amino acids. This CDR3 is CASSASEPTNEKLFF. The DNA for the CDR3 is TGTGCCAGCAGTGCCTCGGAACCAACTAATGAAAAACTGTTTTTT.

This chain uses TRBV9 with TRBJ2-3, with 7 bases that match TRBD2. This CDR3 has 16 amino acids. Germline assignment: CDR1 SGDLS and CDR2 YYNGEE. After removal of 0 bases from V and 2 bases from J, the junction contained 6 bases not matched to a gene. The CDR3 here is CASSVGDYLVTDTQYF. CDR3 in DNA: TGTGCCAGCAGCGTAGGGGACTACTTAGTCACAGATACGCAGTATTTT.

The chain uses TRBV6-5 and TRBJ2-7; D gene unclear. With 6 bases removed from V and 3 bases from J, the gap between germline ends came to 12 bases. The CDR3 sequence is 13 residues long. CDR1 is MNHEY, CDR2 SVGAGI, per germline. As DNA, the CDR3 is TGTGCCAGCAGGAACGAGCTTCTCTACGAGCAGTACTTC. Translating it yields CASRNELLYEQYF.

This clone has a handful of counts. This rearrangement joins TRBV4-1 to TRBJ2-7; D might be TRBD1 or TRBD2, each matching 5 bases. The CDR3 length is 15 residues. V shed 0 bases and J shed 9 bases, with 18 bases lying between them. Germline V CDR1 and CDR2: MGHRA, YSYEKL. CDR3 amino acids: CASSQDRGSARVQYF. The DNA of the CDR3 is TGCGCCAGCAGCCAAGATCGGGGTAGCGCCAGGGTGCAGTACTTC.

The V call is TRBV27, the J call TRBJ2-1; tentatively, D is TRBD1 or TRBD2 (5 bases each). The CDR3 covers 11 residues. The V and J ends lost 7 bases and 12 bases respectively, with 13 bases between them. Germline lookup yields CDR1 MNHEY and CDR2 SMNVEV (reference sequence). The CDR3 DNA reads as TGTGCCAGCAAAGGGGAGAAAGGGCAGTTCTTC. As protein: CASKGEKGQFF.

The rearrangement joins TRBV19 to TRBJ1-5; D uncertain. V gave up 9 bases and J gave up 1 base, with 10 bases separating them. The germline V gene encodes CDR1 LNHDA and CDR2 SQIVND (reference sequence). The CDR3 consists of 13 residues. CDR3 nucleotides: TGTGCCAGCTCCCAGGCGAGCAATCAGCCCCAGCATTTT. The encoded protein is CASSQASNQPQHF.

DNA of the CDR3: TGCGCCAGCAGCCAAGGGGCACTAGCCGGCTACGAGCAGTACTTC. Translated: CASSQGALAGYEQYF. The chain is built from TRBV4-1 and TRBJ2-7; a weak D match, TRBD2 (6 bases). V was clipped by 1 base and J by 3 bases, with 13 bases between them. The CDR3 is 15 amino acids. Germline CDR1 is MGHRA and CDR2 is YSYEKL.

This chain links TRBV4-1 with TRBJ1-2; D perhaps matches TRBD1 (6 bases). V lost 5 bases and J lost 2, with 12 bases in between. The germline gives CDR1 MGHRA, CDR2 YSYEKL. The CDR3 sequence is 14 residues long. CDR3 nucleotide sequence: TGCGCCAGCAGCTACAGGGTTATAAACTATGGCTACACCTTC. This codes for CASSYRVINYGYTF.

The chain links TRBV6-6 to TRBJ2-7; D remains ambiguous. V was pared by 1 base and J by 6 bases, with 13 bases between. CDR1 is MNHNY, CDR2 SVGAGI, per germline (reference sequence). This CDR3 is built from 14 residues. CDR3 sequence: CASSYLPQTGEQYF. The CDR3, as DNA: TGTGCCAGCAGTTACTTACCGCAGACCGGCGAGCAGTACTTC.

Details on this clone: In the same sample, other DNA sequences code for this CDR3. CDR3 sequence: CSAREALEQYF. CDR3 nucleotide sequence: TGCAGTGCTAGAGAGGCCCTGGAGCAGTACTTC. V is TRBV20-1 and J is TRBJ2-7; D is unresolved. Trimming stripped 0 bases from V and 7 bases from J, with 7 bases between. The CDR3 has 11 amino acids. Germline-derived CDR1 and CDR2 are DFQATT and SNEGSKA (reference sequence).